This T cell receptor beta chain was sequenced in a study of blood T cell repertoires in COVID-19. Overall study: COVID-19 samples collected from the United States, Italy and Spain covered acute and convalescent phases. Sample material is recorded as cDNA or gDNA derived from T cells, B-cell-depleted T cells, or PBMCs.

J was trimmed by 8 bases and V by 3 bases; bases with no gene match: 7. The length of the CDR3 is 14 residues. Germline V gives CDR1 SGHRS, CDR2 YFSETQ. In the original analysis: The authors estimated nucleated cell counts from reference gene primer amplification. Sequencing used immunoSEQ multiplex PCR; TCRdb keeps in-frame clones, though not all of them. Clone size and the V and J calls come from that table; the DNA yielded D and trimming. The sample holds approximately 120,000 clones, 75% to 90% seen once. This clonotype was obtained from a woman aged 50 to 60 who had recovered from COVID-19. This sequence joins TRBV5-1 and TRBJ2-2; 7 positions match TRBD1. Sequencing was performed on peripheral blood. The CDR3 DNA is TGCGCCAGCAGCTCCCACAGGGGATCGGGGGAGCTGTTTTTT. This translates into CASSSHRGSGELFF.